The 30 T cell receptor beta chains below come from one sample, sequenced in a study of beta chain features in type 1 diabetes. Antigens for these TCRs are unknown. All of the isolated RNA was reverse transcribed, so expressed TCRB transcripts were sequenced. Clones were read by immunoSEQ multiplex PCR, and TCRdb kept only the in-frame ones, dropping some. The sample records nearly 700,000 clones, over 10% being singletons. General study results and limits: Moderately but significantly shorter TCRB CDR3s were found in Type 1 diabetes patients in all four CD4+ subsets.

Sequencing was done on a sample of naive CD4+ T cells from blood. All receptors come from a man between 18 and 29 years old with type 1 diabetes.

The CDR3 sequence is CASSQVGASALKDTQYF. In DNA form, the CDR3 reads TGCGCCAGCAGCCAAGTGGGGGCCTCGGCTTTGAAGGATACGCAGTATTTT. This chain links TRBV4-1 with TRBJ2-3, with D possibly being TRBD1 (6 bases). This CDR3 is built from 17 residues. CDR1 MGHRA and CDR2 YSYEKL come from the germline V gene. V lost 1 base to trimming and J lost 6 bases, with 20 bases between them.

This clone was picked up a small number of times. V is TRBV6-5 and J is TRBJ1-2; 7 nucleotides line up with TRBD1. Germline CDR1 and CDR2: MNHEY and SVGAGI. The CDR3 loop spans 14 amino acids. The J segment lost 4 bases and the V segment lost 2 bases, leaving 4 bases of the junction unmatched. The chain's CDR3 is CASSYEDRRYGYTF. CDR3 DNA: TGTGCCAGCAGTTACGAGGACAGGCGCTATGGCTACACCTTC.

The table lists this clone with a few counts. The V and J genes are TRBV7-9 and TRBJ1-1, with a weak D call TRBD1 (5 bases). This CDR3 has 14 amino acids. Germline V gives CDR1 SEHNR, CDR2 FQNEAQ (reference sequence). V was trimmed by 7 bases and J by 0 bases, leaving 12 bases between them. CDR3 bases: TGTGCCAGCATCCTGGGGGAGATGAACACTGAAGCTTTCTTT. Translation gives CASILGEMNTEAFF.

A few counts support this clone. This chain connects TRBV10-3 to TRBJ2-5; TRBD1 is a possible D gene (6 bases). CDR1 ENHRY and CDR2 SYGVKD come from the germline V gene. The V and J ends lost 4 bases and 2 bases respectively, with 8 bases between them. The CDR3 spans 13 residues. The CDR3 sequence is CAISGQEQETQYF. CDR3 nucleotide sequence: TGTGCCATCAGTGGACAGGAACAAGAGACCCAGTACTTC.

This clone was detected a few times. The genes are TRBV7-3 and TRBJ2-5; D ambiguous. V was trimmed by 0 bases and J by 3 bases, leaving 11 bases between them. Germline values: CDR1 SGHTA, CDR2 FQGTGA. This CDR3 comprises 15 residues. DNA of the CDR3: TGTGCCAGCAGCTTAACTCGAGTTTCGAAAGAGACCCAGTACTTC. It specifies CASSLTRVSKETQYF.

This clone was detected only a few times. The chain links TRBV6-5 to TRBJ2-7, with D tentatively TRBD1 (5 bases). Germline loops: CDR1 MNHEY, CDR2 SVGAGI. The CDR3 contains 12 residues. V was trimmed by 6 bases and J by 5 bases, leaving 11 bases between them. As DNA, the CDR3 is TGTGCCAGCAGGGTGGGCAGGGACGAGCAGTACTTC. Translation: CASRVGRDEQYF.

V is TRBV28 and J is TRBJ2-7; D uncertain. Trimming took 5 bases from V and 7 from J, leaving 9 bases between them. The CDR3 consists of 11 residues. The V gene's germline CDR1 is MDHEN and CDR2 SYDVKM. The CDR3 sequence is CASSDRWEQYF. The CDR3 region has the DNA TGTGCCAGCAGTGACCGATGGGAGCAGTACTTC.

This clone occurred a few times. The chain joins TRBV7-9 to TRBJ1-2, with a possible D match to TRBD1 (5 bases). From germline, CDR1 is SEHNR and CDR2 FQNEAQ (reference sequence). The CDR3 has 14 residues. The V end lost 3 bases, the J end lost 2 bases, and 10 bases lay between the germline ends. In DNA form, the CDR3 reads TGTGCCAGCAGCTTTCGACAGACCAACTATGGCTACACCTTC. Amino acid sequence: CASSFRQTNYGYTF.

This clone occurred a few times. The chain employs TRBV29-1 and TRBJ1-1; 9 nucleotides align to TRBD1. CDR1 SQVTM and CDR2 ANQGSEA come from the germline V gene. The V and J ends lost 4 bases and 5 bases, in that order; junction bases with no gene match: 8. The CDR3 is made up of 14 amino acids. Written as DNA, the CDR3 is TGCAGCGTTGCATTTGGACAGGGGTATACTGAAGCTTTCTTT. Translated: CSVAFGQGYTEAFF.

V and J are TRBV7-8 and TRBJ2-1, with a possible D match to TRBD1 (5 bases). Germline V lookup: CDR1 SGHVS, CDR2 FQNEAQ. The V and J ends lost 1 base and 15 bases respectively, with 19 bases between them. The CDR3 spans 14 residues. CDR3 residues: CASSLVLIDRETFF. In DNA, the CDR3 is TGTGCCAGCAGCTTAGTGCTTATTGACAGAGAAACGTTCTTC.

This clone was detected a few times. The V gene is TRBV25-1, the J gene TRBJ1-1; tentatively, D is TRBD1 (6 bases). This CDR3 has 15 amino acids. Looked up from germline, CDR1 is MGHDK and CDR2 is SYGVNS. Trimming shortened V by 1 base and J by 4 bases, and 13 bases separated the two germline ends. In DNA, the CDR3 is TGTGCCAGCAGTGAATCCGGGACATTGGTCACTGAAGCTTTCTTT. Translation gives CASSESGTLVTEAFF.

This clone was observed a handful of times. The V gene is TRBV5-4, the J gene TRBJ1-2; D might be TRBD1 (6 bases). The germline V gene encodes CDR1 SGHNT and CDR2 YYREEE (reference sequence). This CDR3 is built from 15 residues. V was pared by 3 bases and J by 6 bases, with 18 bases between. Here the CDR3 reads CASSSGLAGAHGYTF. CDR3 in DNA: TGTGCCAGCAGCTCCGGCCTGGCGGGGGCGCATGGCTACACCTTC.

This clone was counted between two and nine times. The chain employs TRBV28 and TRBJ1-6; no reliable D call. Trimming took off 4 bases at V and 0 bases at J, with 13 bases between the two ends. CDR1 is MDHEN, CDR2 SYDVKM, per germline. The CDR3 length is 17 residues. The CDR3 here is CASSSIVASSYNSPLHF. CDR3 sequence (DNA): TGTGCCAGCAGTTCAATCGTCGCTAGCTCCTATAATTCACCCCTCCACTTT.

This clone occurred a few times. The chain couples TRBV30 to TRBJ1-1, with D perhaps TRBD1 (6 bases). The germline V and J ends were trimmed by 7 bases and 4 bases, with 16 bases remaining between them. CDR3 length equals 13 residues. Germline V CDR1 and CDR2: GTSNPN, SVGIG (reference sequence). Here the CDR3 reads CASGVGQVTEAFF. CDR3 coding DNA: TGTGCCTCCGGCGTGGGACAAGTCACTGAAGCTTTCTTT.

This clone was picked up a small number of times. For the CDR3, the DNA is TGTGCCAGCAGCCCGACAGGGTTCTACGAGCAGTACTTC. It specifies CASSPTGFYEQYF. The rearrangement uses TRBV5-6 and TRBJ2-7; 7 nucleotides align to TRBD1. Germline assignment: CDR1 SGHDT and CDR2 YYEEEE. J was trimmed by 3 bases and V by 4 bases; bases with no gene match: 4. The CDR3 contains 13 residues.

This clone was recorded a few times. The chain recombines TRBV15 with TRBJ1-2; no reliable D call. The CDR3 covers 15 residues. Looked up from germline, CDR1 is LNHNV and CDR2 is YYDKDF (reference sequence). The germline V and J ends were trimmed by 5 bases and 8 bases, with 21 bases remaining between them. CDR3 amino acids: CATSPQGGQAGGYTF. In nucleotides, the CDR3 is TGTGCCACCAGCCCTCAAGGTGGCCAGGCCGGGGGCTACACCTTC.

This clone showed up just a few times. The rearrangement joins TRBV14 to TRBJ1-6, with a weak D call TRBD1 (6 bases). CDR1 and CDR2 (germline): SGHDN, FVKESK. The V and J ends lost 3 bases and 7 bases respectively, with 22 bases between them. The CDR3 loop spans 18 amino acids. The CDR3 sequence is CASSQASGGRSWNSPLHF. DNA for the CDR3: TGTGCCAGCAGCCAGGCGAGCGGGGGCAGGTCATGGAATTCACCCCTCCACTTT.

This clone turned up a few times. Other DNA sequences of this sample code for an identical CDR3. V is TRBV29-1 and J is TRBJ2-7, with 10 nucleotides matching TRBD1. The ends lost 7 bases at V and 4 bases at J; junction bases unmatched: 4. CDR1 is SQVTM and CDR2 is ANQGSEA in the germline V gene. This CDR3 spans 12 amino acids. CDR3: CSARDRGYEQYF. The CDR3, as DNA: TGCAGCGCCCGGGACAGGGGATACGAGCAGTACTTC.

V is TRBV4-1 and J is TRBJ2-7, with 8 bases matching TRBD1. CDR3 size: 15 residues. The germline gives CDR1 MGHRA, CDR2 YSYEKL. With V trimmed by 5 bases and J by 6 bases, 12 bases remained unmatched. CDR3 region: CASSGRTGKDGEQYF. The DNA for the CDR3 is TGCGCCAGCAGCGGCCGGACAGGGAAGGACGGCGAGCAGTACTTC.

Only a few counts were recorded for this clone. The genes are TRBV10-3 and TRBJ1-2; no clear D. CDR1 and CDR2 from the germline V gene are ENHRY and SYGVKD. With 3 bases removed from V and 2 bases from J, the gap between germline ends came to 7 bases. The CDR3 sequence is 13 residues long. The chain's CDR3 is CAISEGANYGYTF. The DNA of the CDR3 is TGTGCCATCAGTGAAGGTGCAAACTATGGCTACACCTTC.

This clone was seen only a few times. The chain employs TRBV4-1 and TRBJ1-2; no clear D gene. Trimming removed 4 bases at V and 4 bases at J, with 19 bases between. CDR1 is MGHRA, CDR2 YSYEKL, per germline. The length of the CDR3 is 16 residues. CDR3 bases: TGCGCCAGCAGCCGAGGACCGACTCCCCTTGGCTATGGCTACACCTTC. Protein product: CASSRGPTPLGYGYTF.

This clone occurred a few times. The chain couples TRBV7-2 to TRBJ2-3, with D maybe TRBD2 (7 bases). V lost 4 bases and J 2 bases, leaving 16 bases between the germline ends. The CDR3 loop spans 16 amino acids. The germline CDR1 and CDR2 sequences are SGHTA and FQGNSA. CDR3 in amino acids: CASSSRAGASTDTQYF. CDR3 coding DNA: TGTGCCAGCAGCTCCCGGGCGGGGGCCTCCACAGATACGCAGTATTTT.

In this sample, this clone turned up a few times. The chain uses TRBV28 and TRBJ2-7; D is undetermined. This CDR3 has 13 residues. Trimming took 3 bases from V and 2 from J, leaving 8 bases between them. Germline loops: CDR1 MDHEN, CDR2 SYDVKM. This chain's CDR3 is CASSLQLAYEQYF. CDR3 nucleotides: TGTGCCAGCAGTTTGCAGCTAGCCTACGAGCAGTACTTC.

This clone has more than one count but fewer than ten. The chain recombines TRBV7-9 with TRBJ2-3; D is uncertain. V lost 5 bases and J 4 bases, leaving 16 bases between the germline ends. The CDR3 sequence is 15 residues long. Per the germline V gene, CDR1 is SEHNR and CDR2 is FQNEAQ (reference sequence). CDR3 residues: CASSQERLMADTQYF. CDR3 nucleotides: TGTGCCAGCAGCCAAGAGCGCCTTATGGCAGATACGCAGTATTTT.

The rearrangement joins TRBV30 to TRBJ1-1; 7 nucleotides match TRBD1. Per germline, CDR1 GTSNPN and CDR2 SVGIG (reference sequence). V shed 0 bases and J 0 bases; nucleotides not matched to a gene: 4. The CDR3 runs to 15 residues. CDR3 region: CAWSVPDRVNTEAFF. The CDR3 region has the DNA TGTGCCTGGAGTGTACCCGACAGGGTGAACACTGAAGCTTTCTTT. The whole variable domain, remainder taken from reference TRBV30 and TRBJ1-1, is SQTIHQWPATLVQPVGSPLSLECTVEGTSNPNLYWYRQAAGRGLQLLFYSVGIGQISSEVPQNLSASRPQDRQFILSSKKLLLSDSGFYLCAWSVPDRVNTEAFFGQGTRLTVV.

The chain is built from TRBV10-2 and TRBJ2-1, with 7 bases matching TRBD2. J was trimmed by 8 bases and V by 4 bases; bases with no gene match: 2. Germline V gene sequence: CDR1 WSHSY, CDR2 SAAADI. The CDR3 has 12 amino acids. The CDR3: CASSGAGDEQFF. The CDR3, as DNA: TGCGCCAGCAGTGGTGCGGGGGATGAGCAGTTCTTC.

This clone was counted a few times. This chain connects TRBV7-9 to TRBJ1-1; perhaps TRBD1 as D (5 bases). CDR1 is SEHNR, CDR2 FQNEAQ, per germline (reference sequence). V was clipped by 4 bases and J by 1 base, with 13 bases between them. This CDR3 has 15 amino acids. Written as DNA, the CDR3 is TGTGCCAGCAGCTCCACCCCCGGGGGGAACACTGAAGCTTTCTTT. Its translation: CASSSTPGGNTEAFF.

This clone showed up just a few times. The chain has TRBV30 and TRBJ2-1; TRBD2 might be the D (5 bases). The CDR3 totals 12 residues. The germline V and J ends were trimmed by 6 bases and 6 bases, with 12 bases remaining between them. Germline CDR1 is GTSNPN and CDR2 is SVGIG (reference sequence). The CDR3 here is CACVLGGNEQFF. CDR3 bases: TGTGCCTGTGTACTCGGAGGCAATGAGCAGTTCTTC.

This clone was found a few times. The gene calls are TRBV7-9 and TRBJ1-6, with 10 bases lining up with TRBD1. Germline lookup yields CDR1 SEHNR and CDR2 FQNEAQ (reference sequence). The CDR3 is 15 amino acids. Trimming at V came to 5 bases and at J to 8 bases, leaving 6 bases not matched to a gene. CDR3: CASSISGTGDSPLHF. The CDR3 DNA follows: TGTGCCAGCAGCATTAGTGGGACAGGGGATTCACCCCTCCACTTT.

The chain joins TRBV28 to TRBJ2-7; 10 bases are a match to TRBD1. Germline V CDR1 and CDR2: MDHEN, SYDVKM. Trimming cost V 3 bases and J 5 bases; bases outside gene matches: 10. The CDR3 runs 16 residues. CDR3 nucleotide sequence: TGTGCCAGCAGTTTCCCCGGGACAGGGGTTAGGAACGAGCAGTACTTC. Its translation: CASSFPGTGVRNEQYF.